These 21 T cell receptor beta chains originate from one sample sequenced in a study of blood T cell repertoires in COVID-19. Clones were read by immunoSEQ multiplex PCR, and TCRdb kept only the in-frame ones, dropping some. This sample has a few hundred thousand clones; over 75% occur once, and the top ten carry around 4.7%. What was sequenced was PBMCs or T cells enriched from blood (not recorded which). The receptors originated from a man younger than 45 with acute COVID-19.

The DNA for the CDR3 is TGTGCCACCAGTGATCCGGGACAGCCGGAATACAATGAGCAGTTCTTC. Translated: CATSDPGQPEYNEQFF. This chain uses TRBV24-1 with TRBJ2-1, with TRBD1 matching over 7 bases. CDR1 is KGHDR and CDR2 is SFDVKD in the germline V gene. V shed 3 bases and J 4 bases; nucleotides not matched to a gene: 8. The CDR3 is made up of 16 amino acids.

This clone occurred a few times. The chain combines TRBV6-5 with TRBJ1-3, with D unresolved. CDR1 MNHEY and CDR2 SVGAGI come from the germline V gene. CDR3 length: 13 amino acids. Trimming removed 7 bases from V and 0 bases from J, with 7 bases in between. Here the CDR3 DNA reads TGTGCCAGCACCCTGAGCTCTGGAAACACCATATATTTT. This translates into CASTLSSGNTIYF.

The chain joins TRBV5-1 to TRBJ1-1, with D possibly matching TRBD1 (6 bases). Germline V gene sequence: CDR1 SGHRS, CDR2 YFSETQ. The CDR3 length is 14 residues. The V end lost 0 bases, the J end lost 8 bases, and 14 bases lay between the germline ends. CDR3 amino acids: CASSLAPGGREAFF. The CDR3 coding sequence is TGCGCCAGCAGCTTGGCCCCGGGGGGCAGGGAAGCTTTCTTT.

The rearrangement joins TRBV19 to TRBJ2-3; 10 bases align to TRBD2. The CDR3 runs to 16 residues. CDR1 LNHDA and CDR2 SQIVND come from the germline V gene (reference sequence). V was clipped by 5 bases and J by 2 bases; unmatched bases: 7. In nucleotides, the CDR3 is TGTGCCAGTAGTCTTCTAGCGGGGGCCGTCACAGATACGCAGTATTTT. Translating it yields CASSLLAGAVTDTQYF.

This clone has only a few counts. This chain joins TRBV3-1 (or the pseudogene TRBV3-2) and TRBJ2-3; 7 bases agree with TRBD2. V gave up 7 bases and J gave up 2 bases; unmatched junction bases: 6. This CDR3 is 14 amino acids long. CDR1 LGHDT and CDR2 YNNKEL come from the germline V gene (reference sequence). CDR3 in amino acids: CASTLRGDTDTQYF. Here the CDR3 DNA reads TGTGCCAGCACCCTACGGGGGGACACAGATACGCAGTATTTT.

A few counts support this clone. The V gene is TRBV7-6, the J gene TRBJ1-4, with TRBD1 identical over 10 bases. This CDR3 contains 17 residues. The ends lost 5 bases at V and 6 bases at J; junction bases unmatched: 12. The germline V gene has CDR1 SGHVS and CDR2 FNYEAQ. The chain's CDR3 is CASSPAAQTGGYEKLFF. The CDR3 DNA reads TGTGCCAGCAGCCCGGCAGCCCAGACAGGGGGCTATGAAAAACTGTTTTTT.

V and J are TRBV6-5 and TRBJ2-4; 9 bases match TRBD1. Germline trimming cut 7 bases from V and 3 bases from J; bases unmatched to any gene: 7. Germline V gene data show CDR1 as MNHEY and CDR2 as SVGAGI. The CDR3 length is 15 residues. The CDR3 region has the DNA TGTGCCAGCAAATTACAGGGGGCTGACAAAAACATTCAGTACTTC. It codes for CASKLQGADKNIQYF.

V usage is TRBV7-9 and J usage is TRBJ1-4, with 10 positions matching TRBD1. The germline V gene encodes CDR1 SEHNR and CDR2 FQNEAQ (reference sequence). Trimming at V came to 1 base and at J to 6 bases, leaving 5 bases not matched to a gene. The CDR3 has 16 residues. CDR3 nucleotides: TGTGCCAGCAGCTTAGGTGTTGGGACAGGGGATGAAAAACTGTTTTTT. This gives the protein CASSLGVGTGDEKLFF.

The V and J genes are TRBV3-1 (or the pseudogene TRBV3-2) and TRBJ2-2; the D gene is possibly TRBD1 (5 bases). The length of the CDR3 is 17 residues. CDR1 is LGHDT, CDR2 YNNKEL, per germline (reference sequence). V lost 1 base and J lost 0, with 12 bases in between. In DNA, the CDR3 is TGTGCCAGCAGCCAAGTGTCTGTCAGGGCGAACACCGGGGAGCTGTTTTTT. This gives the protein CASSQVSVRANTGELFF.

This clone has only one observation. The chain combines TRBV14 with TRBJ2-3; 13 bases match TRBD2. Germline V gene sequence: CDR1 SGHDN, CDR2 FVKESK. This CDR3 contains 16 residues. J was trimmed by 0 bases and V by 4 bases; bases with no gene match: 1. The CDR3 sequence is CASSPLAGGSTDTQYF. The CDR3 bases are TGTGCCAGCAGCCCACTAGCGGGGGGGAGCACAGATACGCAGTATTTT.

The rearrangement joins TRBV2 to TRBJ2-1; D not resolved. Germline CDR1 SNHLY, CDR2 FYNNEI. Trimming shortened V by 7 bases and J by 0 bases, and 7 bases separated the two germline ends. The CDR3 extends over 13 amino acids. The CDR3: CASMASSYNEQFF. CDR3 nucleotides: TGTGCCAGCATGGCCAGCTCCTACAATGAGCAGTTCTTC.

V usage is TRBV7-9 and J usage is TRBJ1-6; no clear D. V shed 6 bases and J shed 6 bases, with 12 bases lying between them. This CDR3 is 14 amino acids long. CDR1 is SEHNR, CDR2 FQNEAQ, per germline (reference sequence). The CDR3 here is CASRHKEPNSPLHF. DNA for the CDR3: TGTGCCAGCAGACACAAAGAACCTAATTCACCCCTCCACTTT.

The CDR3 nucleotides are TGCGCCAGCAGCCTCCGGGACAGGGGTACAGATACGCAGTATTTT. The encoded protein is CASSLRDRGTDTQYF. The rearrangement links TRBV4-1 to TRBJ2-3; 10 bases are a match to TRBD1. Germline values: CDR1 MGHRA, CDR2 YSYEKL. The CDR3 is 15 residues long. With 4 bases clipped from V and 3 bases from J, the junction kept 4 bases outside the gene matches.

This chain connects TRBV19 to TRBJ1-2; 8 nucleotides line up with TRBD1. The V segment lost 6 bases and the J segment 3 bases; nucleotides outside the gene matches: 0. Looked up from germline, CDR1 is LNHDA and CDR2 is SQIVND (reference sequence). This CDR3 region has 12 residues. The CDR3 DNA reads TGTGCCAGTAGGACAGGGGACTATGGCTACACCTTC. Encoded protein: CASRTGDYGYTF.

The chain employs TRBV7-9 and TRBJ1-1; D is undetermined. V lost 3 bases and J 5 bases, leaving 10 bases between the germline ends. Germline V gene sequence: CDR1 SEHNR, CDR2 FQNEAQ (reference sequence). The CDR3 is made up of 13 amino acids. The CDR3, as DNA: TGTGCCAGCAGCTTTGGCTTCAAGACTGAAGCTTTCTTT. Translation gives CASSFGFKTEAFF. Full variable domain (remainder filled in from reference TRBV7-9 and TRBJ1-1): DTGVSQNPRHKITKRGQNVTFRCDPISEHNRLYWYRQTLGQGPEFLTYFQNEAQLEKSRLLSDRFSAERPKGSFSTLEIQRTEQGDSAMYLCASSFGFKTEAFFGQGTRLTVV.

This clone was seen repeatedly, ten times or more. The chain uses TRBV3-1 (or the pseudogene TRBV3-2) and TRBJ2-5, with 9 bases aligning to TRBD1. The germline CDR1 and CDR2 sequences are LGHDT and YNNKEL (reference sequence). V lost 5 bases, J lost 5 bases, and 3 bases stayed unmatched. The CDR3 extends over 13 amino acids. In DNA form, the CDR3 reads TGTGCCAGCAGCTTACAGGGGGCGGAGACCCAGTACTTC. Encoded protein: CASSLQGAETQYF.

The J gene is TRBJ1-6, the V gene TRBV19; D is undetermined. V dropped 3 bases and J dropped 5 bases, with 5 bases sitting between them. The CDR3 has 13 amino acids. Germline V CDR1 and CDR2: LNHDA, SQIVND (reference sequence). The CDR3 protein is CASSITHNSPLHF. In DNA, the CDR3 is TGTGCCAGTAGTATCACTCATAATTCACCCCTCCACTTT.

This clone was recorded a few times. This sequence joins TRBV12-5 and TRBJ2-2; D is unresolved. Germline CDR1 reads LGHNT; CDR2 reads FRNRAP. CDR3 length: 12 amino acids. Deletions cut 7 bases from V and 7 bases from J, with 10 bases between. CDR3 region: CASALSVGELFF. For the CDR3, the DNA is TGTGCTAGTGCCCTTTCTGTCGGGGAGCTGTTTTTT.

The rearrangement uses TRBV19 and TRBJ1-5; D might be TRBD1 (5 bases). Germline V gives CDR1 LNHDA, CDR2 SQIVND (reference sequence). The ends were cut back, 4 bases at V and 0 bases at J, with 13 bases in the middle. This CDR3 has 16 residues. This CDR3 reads CASSSGTRASNQPQHF. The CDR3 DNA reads TGTGCCAGTAGTAGCGGGACCAGGGCTAGCAATCAGCCCCAGCATTTT.

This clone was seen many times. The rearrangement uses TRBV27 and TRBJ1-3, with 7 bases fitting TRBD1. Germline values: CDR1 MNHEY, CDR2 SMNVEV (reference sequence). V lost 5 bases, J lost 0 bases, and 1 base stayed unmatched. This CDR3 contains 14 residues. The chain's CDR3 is CASSTGVSGNTIYF. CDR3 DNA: TGTGCCAGCAGTACAGGGGTCTCTGGAAACACCATATATTTT.

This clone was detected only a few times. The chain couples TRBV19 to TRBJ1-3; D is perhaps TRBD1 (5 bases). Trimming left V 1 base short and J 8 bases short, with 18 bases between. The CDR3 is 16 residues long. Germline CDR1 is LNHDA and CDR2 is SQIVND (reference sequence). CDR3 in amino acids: CASSIGGTRGGDTIYF. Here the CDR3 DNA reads TGTGCCAGTAGTATAGGTGGGACTCGGGGAGGCGACACCATATATTTT.